Presented here are 5 T cell receptor beta chains from one specimen sequenced in a study of response to subunit inactivated influenza vaccine. TCRdb processed the RT-PCR reads anew with MiXCR; each CDR3 protein has one entry. The table includes 860,000 or so distinct CDR3 sequences, around 20% detected once. The specimen was PBMCs from blood, collected roughly 5 days after vaccination. These receptors all stem from a man aged 50-60 years who received an inactivated influenza vaccine.

This sequence joins TRBV18 and TRBJ2-7; TRBD2 aligns across 8 bases. CDR1 and CDR2 from the germline V gene are KGHSH and LQKENI. V trimming: 8 bases; J trimming: 2 bases; junction bases outside the gene matches: 14. CDR3 length: 16 residues. This chain's CDR3 is CASHTSGGGPPYEQYF. CDR3 in DNA: TGTGCCAGCCATACCAGTGGCGGGGGGCCCCCCTACGAGCAGTACTTC.

This clonotype has a handful of counts. V gene TRBV5-1 combines with J gene TRBJ2-5, with 7 bases matching TRBD1. The CDR3 sequence is 14 residues long. Germline CDR1 SGHRS, CDR2 YFSETQ. J lost 1 base, V lost 4 bases, and 4 bases had no gene match. The CDR3 DNA sequence: TGCGCCAGCAGCACTTACAGGGGCCAAGAGACCCAGTACTTC. Amino acids: CASSTYRGQETQYF.

This clonotype occurred many times. The chain employs TRBV18 and TRBJ2-2; 7 nucleotides line up with TRBD1. CDR1 is KGHSH, CDR2 LQKENI, per germline. V was clipped by 3 bases and J by 1 base; unmatched bases: 2. CDR3 length: 15 amino acids. This CDR3 reads CASSPWTGNTGELFF. The CDR3 nucleotides read TGTGCCAGCTCACCTTGGACAGGGAACACCGGGGAGCTGTTTTTT. Full variable domain (rest looked up from reference TRBV18 and TRBJ2-2): NAGVMQNPRHLVRRRGQEARLRCSPMKGHSHVYWYRQLPEEGLKFMVYLQKENIIDESGMPKERFSAEFPKEGPSILRIQQVVRGDSAAYFCASSPWTGNTGELFFGEGSRLTVL.

The chain links TRBV29-1 to TRBJ1-1, with a weak D call TRBD1 (5 bases). This CDR3 is 13 amino acids long. Germline V gene lookup returns CDR1 SQVTM and CDR2 ANQGSEA. V was clipped by 4 bases and J by 0 bases, with 9 bases between them. The CDR3 sequence is CSVGQPMNTEAFF. The CDR3 DNA is TGCAGCGTTGGACAGCCCATGAACACTGAAGCTTTCTTT. Variable domain in full (rest from reference TRBV29-1 and TRBJ1-1): SAVISQKPSRDICQRGTSLTIQCQVDSQVTMMFWYRQQPGQSLTLIATANQGSEATYESGFVIDKFPISRPNLTFSTLTVSNMSPEDSSIYLCSVGQPMNTEAFFGQGTRLTVV.

The J gene is TRBJ1-6, the V gene TRBV3-1; D unresolved. CDR3 length equals 16 residues. Germline-derived CDR1 and CDR2 are LGHDT and YNNKEL (reference sequence). Trimming pared 4 bases from V and 0 bases from J, leaving 10 bases between. The CDR3 region has the DNA TGTGCCAGCAGCCCGACGTTTAGCTCCTATAATTCACCCCTCCACTTT. Its translation is CASSPTFSSYNSPLHF.